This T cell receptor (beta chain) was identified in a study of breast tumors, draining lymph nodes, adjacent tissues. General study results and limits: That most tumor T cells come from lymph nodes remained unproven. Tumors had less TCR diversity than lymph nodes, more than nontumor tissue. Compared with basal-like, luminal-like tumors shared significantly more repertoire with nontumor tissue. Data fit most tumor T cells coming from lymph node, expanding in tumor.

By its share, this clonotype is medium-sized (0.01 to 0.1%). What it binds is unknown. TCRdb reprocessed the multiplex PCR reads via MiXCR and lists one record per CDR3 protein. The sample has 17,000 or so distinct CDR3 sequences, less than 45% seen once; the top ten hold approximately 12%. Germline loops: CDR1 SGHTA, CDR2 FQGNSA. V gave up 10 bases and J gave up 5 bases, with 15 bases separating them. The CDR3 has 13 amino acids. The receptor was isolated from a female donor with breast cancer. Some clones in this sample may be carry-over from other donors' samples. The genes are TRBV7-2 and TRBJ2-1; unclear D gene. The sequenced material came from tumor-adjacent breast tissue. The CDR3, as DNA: TGTGCCACCAGGTGGGGTCCAAACAATGAGCAGTTCTTC. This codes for CATRWGPNNEQFF.